This TCR beta chain was recorded in a study of shared clonotypes between healthy human individuals. Study observations and caveats: Among non-shared clonotypes, generation probabilities were lower than among those shared by all four donors.

Germline CDR1 is MDHEN and CDR2 is SYDVKM. Trimming took 6 bases from V and 6 from J, leaving 18 bases between them. There are 16 residues in the CDR3. Of note for this clone: The antigen remains undetermined.

TCRdb's table, derived via immunoSEQ multiplex PCR, lists solely in-frame clones and lacks some. This sample yields millions of clones, of which around 90% are seen a single time; 0.11% to 0.15% belongs to the top ten. This sequence originates from a man aged 18 to 30 in good health. Specimen: naive CD4+ T cells sorted from blood. The subset denotes: CD45RA+ positively selected. This chain connects TRBV28 to TRBJ1-6; TRBD1 is a possible D gene (6 bases). The CDR3 region is CASSPADSRTNSPLHF. For the CDR3, the DNA is TGTGCCAGCAGCCCGGCGGACAGCCGAACTAATTCACCCCTCCACTTT.